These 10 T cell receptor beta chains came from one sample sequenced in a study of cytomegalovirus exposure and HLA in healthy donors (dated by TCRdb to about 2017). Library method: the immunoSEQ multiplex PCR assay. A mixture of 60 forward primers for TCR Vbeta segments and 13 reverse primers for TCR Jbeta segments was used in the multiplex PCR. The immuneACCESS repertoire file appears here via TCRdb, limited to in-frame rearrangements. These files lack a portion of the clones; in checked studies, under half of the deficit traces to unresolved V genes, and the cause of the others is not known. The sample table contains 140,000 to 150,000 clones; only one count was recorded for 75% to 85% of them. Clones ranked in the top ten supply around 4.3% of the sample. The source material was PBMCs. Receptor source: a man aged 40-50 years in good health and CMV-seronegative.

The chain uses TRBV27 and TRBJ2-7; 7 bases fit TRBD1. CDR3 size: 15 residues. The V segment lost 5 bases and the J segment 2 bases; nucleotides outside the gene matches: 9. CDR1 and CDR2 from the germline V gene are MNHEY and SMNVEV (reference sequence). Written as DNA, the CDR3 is TGTGCCAGCAGTACCCGGACAGGTGCTGCCTACGAGCAGTACTTC. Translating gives CASSTRTGAAYEQYF.

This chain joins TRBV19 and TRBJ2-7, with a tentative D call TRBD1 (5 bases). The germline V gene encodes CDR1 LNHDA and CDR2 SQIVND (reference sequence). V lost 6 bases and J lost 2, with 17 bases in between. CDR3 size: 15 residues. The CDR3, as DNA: TGTGCCAGTAGCAGAAAACAGGATATCACCTACGAGCAGTACTTC. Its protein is CASSRKQDITYEQYF.

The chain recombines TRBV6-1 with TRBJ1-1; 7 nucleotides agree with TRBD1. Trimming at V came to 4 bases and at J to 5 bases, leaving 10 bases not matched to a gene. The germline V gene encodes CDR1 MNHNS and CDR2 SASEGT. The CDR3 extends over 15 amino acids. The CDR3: CASSARTGRGTEAFF. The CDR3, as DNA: TGTGCCAGCAGTGCCCGGACAGGCCGTGGGACTGAAGCTTTCTTT.

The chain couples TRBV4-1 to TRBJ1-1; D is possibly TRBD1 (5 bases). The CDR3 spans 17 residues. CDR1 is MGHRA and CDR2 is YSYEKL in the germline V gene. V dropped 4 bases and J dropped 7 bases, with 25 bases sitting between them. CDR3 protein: CASSPSVTGRVDYEAFF. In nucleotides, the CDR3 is TGCGCCAGCAGCCCCTCAGTTACGGGCAGGGTAGATTATGAAGCTTTCTTT.

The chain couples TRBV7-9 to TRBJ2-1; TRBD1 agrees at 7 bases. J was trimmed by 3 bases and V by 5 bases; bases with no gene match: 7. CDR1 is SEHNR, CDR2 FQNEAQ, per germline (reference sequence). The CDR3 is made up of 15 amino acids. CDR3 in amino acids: CASSPLRQGYNEQFF. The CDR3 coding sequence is TGTGCCAGCAGCCCTCTCCGACAGGGCTACAATGAGCAGTTCTTC.

CDR3 in amino acids: CASSEQKGLWSQPQHF. The CDR3 bases are TGTGCCAGCAGTGAACAAAAGGGACTCTGGAGTCAGCCCCAGCATTTT. V gene TRBV2 combines with J gene TRBJ1-5, with D tentatively TRBD1 (5 bases). Trimming removed 2 bases at V and 6 bases at J, with 17 bases between. The CDR3 is made up of 16 amino acids. Germline CDR1 is SNHLY and CDR2 is FYNNEI. Together with reference TRBV2 and TRBJ1-5, the CDR3 gives the full variable domain: EPEVTQTPSHQVTQMGQEVILRCVPISNHLYFYWYRQILGQKVEFLVSFYNNEISEKSEIFDDQFSVERPDGSNFTLKIRSTKLEDSAMYFCASSEQKGLWSQPQHFGDGTRLSIL.

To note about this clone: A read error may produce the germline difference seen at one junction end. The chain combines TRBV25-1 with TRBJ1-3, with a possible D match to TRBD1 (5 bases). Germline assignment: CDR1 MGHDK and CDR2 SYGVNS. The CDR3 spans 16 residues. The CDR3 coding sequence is TGTGCCAGCAGCGACCCCCTCGGGGGGTCGGGAAACATCATATATTTT. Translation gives CASSDPLGGSGNIIYF. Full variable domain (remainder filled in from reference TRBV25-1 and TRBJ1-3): EADIYQTPRYLVIGTGKKITLECSQTMGHDKMYWYQQDPGMELHLIHYSYGVNSTEKGDLSSESTVSRIRTEHFPLTLESARPSHTSQYLCASSDPLGGSGNIIYFGEGSWLTVV.

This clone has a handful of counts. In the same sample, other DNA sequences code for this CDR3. The CDR3 coding sequence is TGCAGCGTTGGCCAGGACTATGGCTACACCTTC. Residues: CSVGQDYGYTF. The chain carries TRBV29-1 and TRBJ1-2; D uncertain. Germline CDR1 SQVTM, CDR2 ANQGSEA. Trimming pared 4 bases from V and 3 bases from J, leaving 6 bases between. The CDR3 is 11 residues long. Based on the CDR3 plus reference TRBV29-1 and TRBJ1-2, the full variable domain is SAVISQKPSRDICQRGTSLTIQCQVDSQVTMMFWYRQQPGQSLTLIATANQGSEATYESGFVIDKFPISRPNLTFSTLTVSNMSPEDSSIYLCSVGQDYGYTFGSGTRLTVV.

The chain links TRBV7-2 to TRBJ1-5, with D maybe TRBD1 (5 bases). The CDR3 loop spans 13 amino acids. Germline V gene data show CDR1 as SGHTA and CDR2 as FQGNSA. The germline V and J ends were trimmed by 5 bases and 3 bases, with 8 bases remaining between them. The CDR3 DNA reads TGTGCCAGCAGCCGACAGAACAATCAGCCCCAGCATTTT. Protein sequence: CASSRQNNQPQHF.

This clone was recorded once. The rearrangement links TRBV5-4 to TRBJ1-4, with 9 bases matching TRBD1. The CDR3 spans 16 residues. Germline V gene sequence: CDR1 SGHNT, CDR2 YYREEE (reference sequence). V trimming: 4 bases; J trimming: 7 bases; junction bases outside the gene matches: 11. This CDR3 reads CASSPDRGLIIEKLFF. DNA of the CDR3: TGTGCCAGCAGCCCGGACAGGGGACTTATAATTGAAAAACTGTTTTTT.